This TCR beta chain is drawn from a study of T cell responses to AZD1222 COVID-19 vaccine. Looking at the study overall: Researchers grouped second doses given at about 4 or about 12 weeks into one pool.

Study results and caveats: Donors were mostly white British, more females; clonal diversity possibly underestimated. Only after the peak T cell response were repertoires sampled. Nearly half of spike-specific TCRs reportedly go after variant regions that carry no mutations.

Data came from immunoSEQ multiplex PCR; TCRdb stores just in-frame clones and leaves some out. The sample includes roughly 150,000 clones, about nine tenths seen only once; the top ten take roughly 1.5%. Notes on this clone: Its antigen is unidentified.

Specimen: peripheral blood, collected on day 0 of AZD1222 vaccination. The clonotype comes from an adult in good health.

CDR3 DNA: TGTGCCACCAGTGATTTTTCCGAAGAGACCCAGTACTTC. It specifies CATSDFSEETQYF. V is TRBV24-1 and J is TRBJ2-5; D not resolved. The CDR3 contains 13 residues. With 1 base removed from V and 3 bases from J, the gap between germline ends came to 5 bases. From germline, CDR1 is KGHDR and CDR2 SFDVKD.